This is a list of T cell receptor beta chains from one sample in a study of HIV-infected patients and healthy controls. TCRdb used MiXCR to reprocess the 5' RACE reads, holding one entry per CDR3 protein. The sample has approximately 9,500 distinct CDR3 sequences, 5.2% seen once; the top ten hold less than 15%. Sequencing was performed on blood, taken before antiretroviral therapy. These receptors were obtained from an adult with HIV infection. The CDR3 runs from the conserved cysteine through the conserved F or W. A D gene is named only where the DNA matches it firmly. The listing skips clone size in some rows; elsewhere it reads once, few, many or a size class.

CDR3 length	V gene	D gene	clone size	J gene	CDR3 DNA	CDR3 protein
14	TRBV6-5	TRBD1	many	TRBJ1-2	TGTGCCAGCTCCCAAGGGACAGGGTACTATGGCTACACCTTC	CASSQGTGYYGYTF
17	TRBV19	TRBD2	many	TRBJ2-4	TGTGCCAGTAGTTCGGGACTAGCGGGACTACTAAAAAACATTCAGTACTTC	CASSSGLAGLLKNIQYF
11	TRBV25-1	.	many	TRBJ1-2	TGTGCCAGCAGCACAGGGCCCGGCTACACCTTC	CASSTGPGYTF
16	TRBV5-6	TRBD2	many	TRBJ2-3	TGTGCCAGCAGCTTGTTACGGGGGGTCTCAACAGATACGCAGTATTTT	CASSLLRGVSTDTQYF
15	TRBV15	TRBD1	medium-sized	TRBJ1-1	TGTGCCACCAGCAGAGATGGACAGGGGGATACTGAAGCTTTCTTT	CATSRDGQGDTEAFF
14	TRBV12-3/TRBV12-4	.	.	TRBJ1-3	TGTGCCAGCAGCCAGGGGCTCTCTGGAGACACCATATATTTT	CASSQGLSGDTIYF
16	TRBV4-2	TRBD2	many	TRBJ2-1	TGTGCCAGCAGCCACCTAGGACTAGCGGGAGTCAATGAGCAGTTCTTC	CASSHLGLAGVNEQFF
12	TRBV24-1	.	many	TRBJ1-2	TGTGCCACCAGCACTAAGAACTATGGCTACACCTTC	CATSTKNYGYTF
14	TRBV11-2	TRBD2	medium-sized	TRBJ2-7	TGTGCCAGCAGCTTTTCCGGGGGGAACTACGAGCAGTACTTC	CASSFSGGNYEQYF
15	TRBV12-3/TRBV12-4	.	many	TRBJ1-5	TGTGCCAGCAGTCCCCGGGGGGGGCAGGATCAGCCCCAGCATTTT	CASSPRGGQDQPQHF
13	TRBV7-2	.	many	TRBJ2-7	TGTGCCAGCAGCGCCCGAAGGGAGGCCGAGCAGTACTTC	CASSARREAEQYF
11	TRBV20-1	.	medium-sized	TRBJ2-7	TGCAGTGCCACAGATGGGCACGAGCAGTACTTC	CSATDGHEQYF
17	TRBV11-2	TRBD2	many	TRBJ2-1	TGTGCCAGCAGCCCCATGCCGGGACTAGCGGGGTACAATGAGCAGTTCTTC	CASSPMPGLAGYNEQFF
13	TRBV2	.	medium-sized	TRBJ2-2	TGTGCCAGCAGTGGGGACCGGACCGGGGAGCTGTTTTTT	CASSGDRTGELFF
13	TRBV5-4	.	few	TRBJ1-2	TGTGCCAGCAGCTTGCCAGGGGACTATGGCTACACCTTC	CASSLPGDYGYTF
11	TRBV29-1	.	many	TRBJ2-1	TGCAGCGTTGAAGTCCTAAGCATGCGGTTCTTC	CSVEVLSMRFF
14	TRBV20-1	TRBD1	medium-sized	TRBJ2-1	TGCAGTGCCACAGGGGCCAGCTCCTACAATGAGCAGTTCTTC	CSATGASSYNEQFF
13	TRBV15	.	many	TRBJ1-6	TGTGCCACCAGCAGAGGGGTTTTACCACAACTCCACTTT	CATSRGVLPQLHF
15	TRBV28	TRBD1	many	TRBJ2-1	TGTGCCAGCAGTTTAGGACAGGGCTCCTACAATGAGCAGTTCTTC	CASSLGQGSYNEQFF
14	TRBV6-2/TRBV6-3	.	many	TRBJ2-7	TGTGCCAGCAGTTACACGAGCGGTGGGGACGAGCAGTACTTC	CASSYTSGGDEQYF